This T cell receptor (beta chain) is drawn from a study of shared T cell receptors in the human thymus. Profiling relied on immunoSEQ multiplex PCR, and the TCRdb table lists in-frame clones only, not all of them. The repertoire holds hundreds of thousands of clones, with over 75% as singletons. Germline V gene sequence: CDR1 SEHNR, CDR2 FQNEAQ (reference sequence). The CDR3 sequence is 14 residues long. V was clipped by 4 bases and J by 2 bases, with 12 bases between them. These same data were also listed under a study on human thymus T cells.

Sequenced: thymocytes. The clonotype originates from a boy under two years old with a congenital heart defect. The chain employs TRBV7-9 and TRBJ2-7; D is possibly TRBD2 (5 bases). CDR3 DNA sequence: TGTGCCAGCAGCTACGGACTTACGACCTACGAGCAGTACTTC. This codes for CASSYGLTTYEQYF.